The 17 T cell receptor beta chains listed next were all sequenced from one sample in a study of blood T cells in healthy people across ages. A J-beta primer mix and a sample-barcoded 5' primer were used in a second PCR of roughly 6 to 11 cycles. One entry per CDR3 protein, called by TCRdb with MiXCR from the 5' RACE reads. The table includes almost 300,000 distinct CDR3 sequences, around 30% detected once. Sequenced material: blood. The receptors derive from a woman between 65 and 79 years old in good health.

The chain joins TRBV4-2 to TRBJ2-1, with D tentatively TRBD1 (6 bases). Trimming took off 4 bases at V and 0 bases at J, with 13 bases between the two ends. CDR1 LGHNA and CDR2 YNFKEQ come from the germline V gene. CDR3 length: 16 residues. This CDR3 reads CASSPPGTISYNEQFF. The DNA for the CDR3 is TGTGCCAGCAGCCCCCCCGGGACAATCTCCTACAATGAGCAGTTCTTC.

Only one count was recorded for this clonotype. The chain's CDR3 is CSARALAGDPQEQFF. The DNA of the CDR3 is TGCAGTGCTAGAGCCTTAGCGGGAGACCCTCAGGAGCAGTTCTTC. The V gene is TRBV20-1, the J gene TRBJ2-1; 9 nucleotides agree with TRBD2. This CDR3 region has 15 residues. Germline V gene sequence: CDR1 DFQATT, CDR2 SNEGSKA (reference sequence). Trimming took 1 base from V and 10 from J; bases not matched to a gene: 11.

The V and J genes are TRBV4-2 and TRBJ2-7; a possible D gene is TRBD2 (6 bases). Germline V gene lookup returns CDR1 LGHNA and CDR2 YNFKEQ. The CDR3 contains 15 residues. V was trimmed by 4 bases and J by 1 base, leaving 14 bases between them. CDR3 in amino acids: CASSPRRASSYEQYF. The CDR3 DNA reads as TGTGCCAGCAGCCCGAGGAGGGCATCTTCCTACGAGCAGTACTTC.

This clonotype was observed many times. This chain uses TRBV5-1 with TRBJ2-5; D is perhaps TRBD2 (5 bases). V lost 5 bases and J 1 base, leaving 18 bases between the germline ends. The CDR3 totals 16 residues. Germline loops: CDR1 SGHRS, CDR2 YFSETQ. CDR3 in DNA: TGCGCCAGCAGGGTTCAAGGGAGAGATGCCCAAGAGACCCAGTACTTC. It specifies CASRVQGRDAQETQYF.

This clonotype was detected a few times. The gene calls are TRBV20-1 and TRBJ2-5; 7 bases agree with TRBD2. After removal of 1 base from V and 4 bases from J, the junction contained 12 bases not matched to a gene. The CDR3 length is 16 residues. The germline gives CDR1 DFQATT, CDR2 SNEGSKA (reference sequence). The CDR3 loop is CSARVVGLGYRETQYF. In DNA form, the CDR3 reads TGCAGTGCTAGAGTCGTTGGACTAGGGTATCGAGAGACCCAGTACTTC.

The chain couples TRBV20-1 to TRBJ1-4; D gene ambiguous. Germline-derived CDR1 and CDR2 are DFQATT and SNEGSKA (reference sequence). V shed 6 bases and J shed 13 bases, with 21 bases lying between them. The CDR3 contains 13 residues. In nucleotides, the CDR3 is TGCAGTGCGGGCCTTGCGAGGTCCGGGCGACTGTTTTTT. Its protein product is CSAGLARSGRLFF.

The chain carries TRBV11-2 and TRBJ2-5, with D tentatively TRBD1 or TRBD2 (5 bases each). Gene TRBJ2-1 matches the end of the DNA better, so the J call may be wrong. The germline gives CDR1 SGHAT, CDR2 FQNNGV. CDR3 length: 13 amino acids. The DNA of the CDR3 is TGTGCCAGCAGCCGGGGCAAATACAATGAGCAGTTCTTC. Its protein is CASSRGKYNEQFF.

The chain couples TRBV20-1 to TRBJ2-3, with 9 bases fitting TRBD2. Germline lookup yields CDR1 DFQATT and CDR2 SNEGSKA (reference sequence). V shed 6 bases, J shed 0 bases, and the junction held 7 bases outside the gene matches. CDR3 size: 15 residues. CDR3 DNA sequence: TGCAGTGCCCTTAGCGGGGGAGGAAGCACAGATACGCAGTATTTT. Amino acid sequence: CSALSGGGSTDTQYF.

CDR3 protein: CASRLGDTSNEKLFF. The CDR3 DNA sequence: TGTGCCAGCAGACTAGGGGACACCTCTAATGAAAAACTGTTTTTT. This chain joins TRBV6-5 and TRBJ1-4; D may be TRBD1 (6 bases). Germline CDR1 MNHEY, CDR2 SVGAGI. The CDR3 covers 15 residues. V lost 6 bases to trimming and J lost 3 bases, with 14 bases between them.

The chain uses TRBV20-1 and TRBJ2-1, with D uncertain. The CDR3 loop spans 14 amino acids. The V gene's germline CDR1 is DFQATT and CDR2 SNEGSKA (reference sequence). V was clipped by 3 bases and J by 5 bases, with 14 bases between them. The chain's CDR3 is CSASRQRPNNEQFF. The CDR3 DNA sequence: TGCAGTGCTAGCCGGCAGAGGCCCAACAATGAGCAGTTCTTC.

Of note for this clonotype: Since the CDR3 does not end with the conserved phenylalanine or tryptophan, this likely comes from a read error. This chain uses TRBV5-1 with TRBJ2-3; 10 positions agree with TRBD2. The CDR3 covers 16 residues. The J segment lost 2 bases and the V segment lost 2 bases, leaving 5 bases of the junction unmatched. Germline V gives CDR1 SGHRS, CDR2 YFSETQ. CDR3 coding DNA: TGCGCCAGCAGCTTTAGCGGGAGGAAGAACACAGATACGCAGTATCTT. Its protein product is CASSFSGRKNTDTQYL.

This clonotype has only a few counts. This sequence joins TRBV6-2 or TRBV6-3 and TRBJ2-1; 7 bases match TRBD2. With V trimmed by 4 bases and J by 8 bases, 8 bases remained unmatched. The CDR3 has 14 residues. The V gene's germline CDR1 is MNHEY and CDR2 SVGEGT. CDR3 protein: CASSSTGGLYEQFF. The CDR3 nucleotides are TGTGCCAGCAGTTCCACGGGGGGTCTTTATGAGCAGTTCTTC.

The chain is built from TRBV7-9 and TRBJ2-3; 7 nucleotides align to TRBD2. The V gene end was trimmed by 1 base and the J gene end by 14 bases; junction bases not matched to a gene: 15. This CDR3 comprises 15 residues. Germline-derived CDR1 and CDR2 are SEHNR and FQNEAQ (reference sequence). CDR3 nucleotides: TGTGCCAGCAGCTTAGGTGGTCTAGCGGCTACGTTGCCGTATTTT. Translation: CASSLGGLAATLPYF.

This sequence joins TRBV7-2 and TRBJ2-5, with D possibly matching TRBD2 (6 bases). The J call may be faulty, since TRBJ2-7 better matches the DNA end. This CDR3 region has 16 residues. Germline V gene sequence: CDR1 SGHTA, CDR2 FQGNSA. The CDR3 region is CASSLGPGGATYEQYF. Here the CDR3 DNA reads TGTGCCAGCAGCTTAGGTCCAGGCGGGGCGACCTACGAGCAGTACTTC.

The chain combines TRBV20-1 with TRBJ1-2, with TRBD1 identical over 8 bases. V gave up 3 bases and J gave up 8 bases; unmatched junction bases: 5. This CDR3 has 12 residues. CDR1 DFQATT and CDR2 SNEGSKA come from the germline V gene (reference sequence). DNA for the CDR3: TGCAGTGCTAGGACACAGGGGGGAGGCTACACCTTC. Residues: CSARTQGGGYTF.

This clonotype has just a few counts. The V and J genes are TRBV7-9 and TRBJ1-4; D is undetermined. Germline V CDR1 and CDR2: SEHNR, FQNEAQ (reference sequence). The CDR3 length is 11 residues. V lost 5 bases to trimming and J lost 7 bases, with 5 bases between them. The CDR3 DNA reads as TGTGCCAGCAGCGAGTCTGAAAAACTGTTTTTT. It translates to CASSESEKLFF.

The chain combines TRBV5-1 with TRBJ2-1, with 8 bases aligning to TRBD2. The CDR3 runs to 16 residues. The germline gives CDR1 SGHRS, CDR2 YFSETQ. Trimming at V came to 4 bases and at J to 4 bases, leaving 10 bases not matched to a gene. In DNA, the CDR3 is TGCGCCAGCAGCATTACTAGCGGTGTAATATACAATGAGCAGTTCTTC. Its protein product is CASSITSGVIYNEQFF.